Each of the 21 T cell receptor beta chains below was sequenced from the same sample in a study of identical twins. In TCRdb, the 5' RACE reads were re-called with MiXCR into one record per CDR3 protein. Here the sample spans 450,000 or so distinct CDR3 sequences, over 12% being singletons. These records were also assigned to another study, of yellow fever vaccine responses in identical twins.

The sequencing sample was made of CD4+ T cells sorted from blood. These TCRs come from a woman aged 18-29 years in good health.

This clonotype has just a few counts. The chain uses TRBV28 and TRBJ2-7; tentative D call: TRBD2 (5 bases). CDR1 and CDR2 from the germline V gene are MDHEN and SYDVKM. The CDR3 covers 13 residues. The V and J ends lost 6 bases and 0 bases respectively, with 9 bases between them. In nucleotides, the CDR3 is TGTGCCAGCAGCGAGGGAATCTCCTACGAGCAGTACTTC. Translated: CASSEGISYEQYF. The entire variable domain, with the rest obtained from reference TRBV28 and TRBJ2-7, is as follows: DVKVTQSSRYLVKRTGEKVFLECVQDMDHENMFWYRQDPGLGLRLIYFSYDVKMKEKGDIPEGYSVSREKKERFSLILESASTNQTSMYLCASSEGISYEQYFGPGTRLTVT.

The chain combines TRBV12-3 or TRBV12-4 with TRBJ2-7; 7 nucleotides match TRBD1. Trimming cost V 4 bases and J 4 bases; bases outside gene matches: 7. There are 14 residues in the CDR3. CDR3 loop: CASSYRDSQYEQYF. CDR3 nucleotides: TGTGCCAGCAGTTACCGGGACAGTCAGTACGAGCAGTACTTC.

This clonotype has at least ten counts. V is TRBV15 and J is TRBJ2-3; a possible D gene is TRBD2 (5 bases). The V gene's germline CDR1 is LNHNV and CDR2 YYDKDF (reference sequence). CDR3 size: 13 residues. V was trimmed by 8 bases and J by 5 bases, leaving 14 bases between them. CDR3 in DNA: TGTGCCACCGGAGACTGGGCGGGAGATACGCAGTATTTT. Translated, it gives CATGDWAGDTQYF.

This sequence joins TRBV5-1 and TRBJ2-3, with unresolved D. The CDR3 consists of 15 residues. V lost 0 bases and J lost 4, with 12 bases in between. CDR1 is SGHRS and CDR2 is YFSETQ in the germline V gene. The CDR3 region is CASSLEPRSADTQYF. The CDR3 region has the DNA TGCGCCAGCAGCTTGGAACCTAGATCCGCAGATACGCAGTATTTT.

This clonotype showed up just a few times. The chain uses TRBV11-3 and TRBJ1-3; the match to TRBD1 covers 8 bases. The CDR3 extends over 14 amino acids. J was trimmed by 3 bases and V by 4 bases; bases with no gene match: 2. From germline, CDR1 is SGHNT and CDR2 YENEEA. The CDR3 sequence is CASSSDRDGNTIYF. DNA of the CDR3: TGTGCCAGCAGCTCGGACAGGGATGGAAACACCATATATTTT.

This clonotype was seen just once. V gene TRBV20-1 combines with J gene TRBJ2-2; 7 nucleotides match TRBD1. Germline CDR1 reads DFQATT; CDR2 reads SNEGSKA (reference sequence). Losses at the gene ends were 0 bases for V and 2 bases for J; bases not matched to a gene: 9. The length of the CDR3 is 17 residues. CDR3 protein: CSARDFSDRLNTGELFF. CDR3 nucleotide sequence: TGCAGTGCTAGAGATTTCTCGGACAGGCTAAACACCGGGGAGCTGTTTTTT.

The chain couples TRBV21-1 to TRBJ1-1; the table assigns TRBD1, which was not confirmed against the DNA. TRBV21-1 is recorded as a pseudogene. The CDR3 spans 15 residues. The CDR3 loop reads CASSPPTGVDTEAFF. CDR3 in DNA: TGTGCCAGCAGCCCTCCTACAGGGGTTGACACTGAAGCTTTCTTT.

J is TRBJ2-3 and V is TRBV11-2; the match to TRBD2 covers 9 bases. The CDR3 consists of 18 residues. Trimming removed 0 bases from V and 3 bases from J; junction bases left unmatched: 10. Germline V gives CDR1 SGHAT, CDR2 FQNNGV. The CDR3 DNA is TGTGCCAGCAGCTTAGATGTCTGGTCTAGCGGGATGACAGATACGCAGTATTTT. It specifies CASSLDVWSSGMTDTQYF.

This clonotype was seen many times. In DNA, the CDR3 is TGTGCCAGCACCAGGACAGCCATCTCTGGGGCCAACGTCCTGACTTTC. It translates to CASTRTAISGANVLTF. This chain joins TRBV6-1 and TRBJ2-6; a weak D match, TRBD1 (6 bases). V lost 7 bases to trimming and J lost 0 bases, with 13 bases between them. This CDR3 spans 16 amino acids. Germline V gene data show CDR1 as MNHNS and CDR2 as SASEGT.

J is TRBJ2-6 and V is TRBV10-3; TRBD2 is a possible D gene (5 bases). Trimming pared 5 bases from V and 3 bases from J, leaving 20 bases between. This CDR3 has 18 residues. Germline V CDR1 and CDR2: ENHRY, SYGVKD. CDR3 nucleotide sequence: TGTGCCATCAGTCGAGAAGAATGGGGTGCGGGTGGGGCCAACGTCCTGACTTTC. As protein: CAISREEWGAGGANVLTF.

V is TRBV2 and J is TRBJ2-5; 7 bases are a match to TRBD1. V lost 6 bases to trimming and J lost 1 base; unmatched junction nucleotides: 8. The CDR3 totals 15 residues. Germline V gene sequence: CDR1 SNHLY, CDR2 FYNNEI. CDR3 sequence: CASRPTGTSQETQYF. The CDR3 DNA reads as TGTGCCAGCAGACCGACAGGGACCAGCCAAGAGACCCAGTACTTC. The entire variable domain, with the rest obtained from reference TRBV2 and TRBJ2-5, is as follows: EPEVTQTPSHQVTQMGQEVILRCVPISNHLYFYWYRQILGQKVEFLVSFYNNEISEKSEIFDDQFSVERPDGSNFTLKIRSTKLEDSAMYFCASRPTGTSQETQYFGPGTRLLVL.

This clonotype has more than one count but fewer than ten. One end of the junction fails to match germline, which may point to a read error. The gene calls are TRBV12-3 or TRBV12-4 and TRBJ2-6; D not certain. The CDR3 is 18 residues long. CDR3 sequence: CTSSLRYRALSGANVLTF. The CDR3 DNA follows: TGTACCAGCAGTTTAAGGTACAGAGCCCTCTCTGGGGCCAACGTCCTGACTTTC.

This clonotype came up many times. The chain has TRBV29-1 and TRBJ2-7, with 8 bases that match TRBD2. V lost 7 bases to trimming and J lost 3 bases; unmatched junction nucleotides: 5. CDR3 size: 12 residues. Germline CDR1 and CDR2: SQVTM and ANQGSEA. The chain's CDR3 is CSAGTRNYEQYF. CDR3 DNA sequence: TGCAGCGCCGGGACTAGGAACTACGAGCAGTACTTC.

This clonotype was observed a handful of times. The chain has TRBV7-9 and TRBJ2-7; 7 bases match TRBD1. CDR1 SEHNR and CDR2 FQNEAQ come from the germline V gene (reference sequence). The CDR3 has 13 amino acids. The J segment lost 2 bases and the V segment lost 6 bases, leaving 4 bases of the junction unmatched. In DNA, the CDR3 is TGTGCCAGCAGTACGGACAGGCCCTACGAGCAGTACTTC. It specifies CASSTDRPYEQYF.

Many counts were recorded for this clonotype. The rearrangement uses TRBV12-3 or TRBV12-4 and TRBJ1-5, with a possible D match to TRBD1 (5 bases). Trimming took off 1 base at V and 6 bases at J, with 10 bases between the two ends. CDR3 length equals 14 residues. Here the CDR3 DNA reads TGTGCCAGCAGTTTAGGGCAGGGTGGTCAGCCCCAGCATTTT. The encoded protein is CASSLGQGGQPQHF.

This clonotype turned up a few times. V and J are TRBV7-9 and TRBJ2-5, with 10 bases matching TRBD1. CDR1 SEHNR and CDR2 FQNEAQ come from the germline V gene (reference sequence). This CDR3 region has 15 residues. J lost 4 bases, V lost 5 bases, and 7 bases had no gene match. For the CDR3, the DNA is TGTGCCAGCAGCACTGGGACAGGGGACCCAGAGACCCAGTACTTC. It translates to CASSTGTGDPETQYF. The variable domain in full, with the rest retrieved from reference TRBV7-9 and TRBJ2-5, is DTGVSQNPRHKITKRGQNVTFRCDPISEHNRLYWYRQTLGQGPEFLTYFQNEAQLEKSRLLSDRFSAERPKGSFSTLEIQRTEQGDSAMYLCASSTGTGDPETQYFGPGTRLLVL.

In this sample, this clonotype turned up a few times. V and J are TRBV12-3 or TRBV12-4 and TRBJ1-6, with D perhaps TRBD1 (5 bases). The CDR3 spans 15 residues. V was pared by 6 bases and J by 4 bases, with 13 bases between. CDR3: CASRPGGGYNSPLHF. DNA for the CDR3: TGTGCCAGCAGACCCGGGGGTGGATATAATTCACCCCTCCACTTT.

This chain uses TRBV5-6 with TRBJ2-2; TRBD2 matches 8 bases. Trimming at V came to 4 bases and at J to 3 bases, leaving 5 bases not matched to a gene. Looked up from germline, CDR1 is SGHDT and CDR2 is YYEEEE. This CDR3 has 15 amino acids. CDR3 loop: CASSGGLDDTGELFF. The DNA for the CDR3 is TGTGCCAGCAGCGGGGGACTAGACGACACCGGGGAGCTGTTTTTT. The variable domain in full, with the rest retrieved from reference TRBV5-6 and TRBJ2-2, is DAGVTQSPTHLIKTRGQQVTLRCSPKSGHDTVSWYQQALGQGPQFIFQYYEEEERQRGNFPDRFSGHQFPNYSSELNVNALLLGDSALYLCASSGGLDDTGELFFGEGSRLTVL.

The chain joins TRBV20-1 to TRBJ2-7, with TRBD2 matching 10 bases. Looked up from germline, CDR1 is DFQATT and CDR2 is SNEGSKA (reference sequence). Losses at the gene ends were 6 bases for V and 4 bases for J; bases not matched to a gene: 6. The CDR3 loop spans 13 amino acids. Here the CDR3 reads CSARTSGDYEQYF. CDR3 DNA sequence: TGCAGTGCAAGGACTAGCGGAGATTACGAGCAGTACTTC.

The chain uses TRBV10-3 and TRBJ1-1; 8 nucleotides agree with TRBD1. Trimming cost V 2 bases and J 0 bases; bases outside gene matches: 5. This CDR3 spans 16 amino acids. Germline CDR1 reads ENHRY; CDR2 reads SYGVKD. CDR3 sequence: CAISEGRGRMNTEAFF. The CDR3 DNA reads as TGTGCCATCAGTGAGGGCAGGGGGCGAATGAACACTGAAGCTTTCTTT.

This clonotype appeared a few times. The chain joins TRBV7-9 to TRBJ2-1, with D perhaps TRBD2 (5 bases). V dropped 8 bases and J dropped 3 bases, with 14 bases sitting between them. The germline CDR1 and CDR2 sequences are SEHNR and FQNEAQ (reference sequence). The CDR3 is 14 amino acids. The CDR3, as DNA: TGTGCCAGCGGTCCGATGGGAGACTACAATGAGCAGTTCTTC. This gives the protein CASGPMGDYNEQFF. Full variable domain (missing parts from reference TRBV7-9 and TRBJ2-1): DTGVSQNPRHKITKRGQNVTFRCDPISEHNRLYWYRQTLGQGPEFLTYFQNEAQLEKSRLLSDRFSAERPKGSFSTLEIQRTEQGDSAMYLCASGPMGDYNEQFFGPGTRLTVL.